This T cell receptor (beta chain) was observed in a study of blood T cell repertoires in COVID-19. Regarding this clone: This specimen includes other DNA sequences encoding the same CDR3.

The V and J ends lost 0 bases and 4 bases respectively, with 8 bases between them. This CDR3 contains 14 residues. The germline CDR1 and CDR2 sequences are SGDLS and YYNGEE. TCRdb's copy holds only in-frame clones and misses some; the assay was immunoSEQ multiplex PCR. This repertoire shows under 200,000 clones, 80% found once; its top ten account for about 6.9%. This sequence joins TRBV9 and TRBJ2-1, with a tentative D call TRBD2 (6 bases). The TCR sequence derives from a man aged 60 to 69 with acute or convalescent COVID-19. The sequencing input was peripheral blood. The CDR3 is CASSVEGGYNEQFF. The CDR3 coding sequence is TGTGCCAGCAGCGTAGAGGGAGGTTACAATGAGCAGTTCTTC.